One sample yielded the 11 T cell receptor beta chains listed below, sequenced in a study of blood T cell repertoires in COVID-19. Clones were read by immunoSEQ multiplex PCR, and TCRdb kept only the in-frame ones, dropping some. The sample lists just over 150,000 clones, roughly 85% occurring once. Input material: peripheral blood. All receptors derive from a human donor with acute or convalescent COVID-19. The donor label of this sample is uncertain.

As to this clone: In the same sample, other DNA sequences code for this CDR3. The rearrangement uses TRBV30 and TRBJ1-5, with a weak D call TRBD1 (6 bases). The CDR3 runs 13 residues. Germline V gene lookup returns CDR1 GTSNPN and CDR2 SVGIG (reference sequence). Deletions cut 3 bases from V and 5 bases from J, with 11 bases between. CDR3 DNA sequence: TGTGCCTGGAGCCGACAGGTAGATCAGCCCCAGCATTTT. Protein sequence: CAWSRQVDQPQHF.

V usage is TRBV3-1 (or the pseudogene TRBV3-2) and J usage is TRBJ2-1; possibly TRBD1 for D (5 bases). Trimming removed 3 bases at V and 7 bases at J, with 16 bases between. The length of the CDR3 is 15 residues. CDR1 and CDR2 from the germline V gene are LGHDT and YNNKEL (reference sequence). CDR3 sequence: CASSQTLTKGNEQFF. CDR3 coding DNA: TGTGCCAGCAGCCAGACACTCACCAAGGGGAATGAGCAGTTCTTC.

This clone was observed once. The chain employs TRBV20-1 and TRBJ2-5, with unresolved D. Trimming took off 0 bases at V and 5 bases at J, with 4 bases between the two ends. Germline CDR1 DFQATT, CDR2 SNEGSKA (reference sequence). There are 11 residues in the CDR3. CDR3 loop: CSARDLETQYF. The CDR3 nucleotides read TGCAGTGCTAGAGATCTTGAGACCCAGTACTTC.

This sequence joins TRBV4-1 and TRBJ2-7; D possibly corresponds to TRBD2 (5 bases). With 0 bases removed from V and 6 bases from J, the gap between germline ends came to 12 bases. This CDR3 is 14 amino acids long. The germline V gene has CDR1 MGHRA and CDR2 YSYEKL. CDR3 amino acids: CASSQDSGAAEQYF. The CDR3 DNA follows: TGCGCCAGCAGCCAAGATTCAGGAGCGGCCGAGCAGTACTTC.

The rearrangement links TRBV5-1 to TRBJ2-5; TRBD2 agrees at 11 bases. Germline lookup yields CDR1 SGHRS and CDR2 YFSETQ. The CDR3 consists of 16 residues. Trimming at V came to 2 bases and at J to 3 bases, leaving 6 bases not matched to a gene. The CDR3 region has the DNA TGCGCCAGCAGCTTACTTAGCGGGGGGGCCGAAGAGACCCAGTACTTC. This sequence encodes CASSLLSGGAEETQYF. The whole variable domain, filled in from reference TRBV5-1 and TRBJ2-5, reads KAGVTQTPRYLIKTRGQQVTLSCSPISGHRSVSWYQQTPGQGLQFLFEYFSETQRNKGNFPGRFSGRQFSNSRSEMNVSTLELGDSALYLCASSLLSGGAEETQYFGPGTRLLVL.

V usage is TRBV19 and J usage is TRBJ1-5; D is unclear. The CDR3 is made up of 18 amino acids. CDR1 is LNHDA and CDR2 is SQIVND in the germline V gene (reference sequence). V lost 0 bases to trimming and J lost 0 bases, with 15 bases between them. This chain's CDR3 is CASSIDSYWEHSNQPQHF. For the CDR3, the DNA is TGTGCCAGTAGTATAGATTCCTATTGGGAGCATAGCAATCAGCCCCAGCATTTT.

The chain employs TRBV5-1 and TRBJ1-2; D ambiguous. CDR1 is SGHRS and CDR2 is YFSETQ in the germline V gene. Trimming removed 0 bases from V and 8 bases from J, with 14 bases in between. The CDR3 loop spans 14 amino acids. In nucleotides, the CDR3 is TGCGCCAGCAGCTTGGACAGTGTCCCTAGCGGCTACACCTTC. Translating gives CASSLDSVPSGYTF.

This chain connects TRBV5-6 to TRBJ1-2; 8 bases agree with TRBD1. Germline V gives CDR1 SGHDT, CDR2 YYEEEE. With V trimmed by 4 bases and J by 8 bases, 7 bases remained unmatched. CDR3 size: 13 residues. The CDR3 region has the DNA TGTGCCAGCAGCCCTGACAGGGGTTTAGGCTACACCTTC. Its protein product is CASSPDRGLGYTF.

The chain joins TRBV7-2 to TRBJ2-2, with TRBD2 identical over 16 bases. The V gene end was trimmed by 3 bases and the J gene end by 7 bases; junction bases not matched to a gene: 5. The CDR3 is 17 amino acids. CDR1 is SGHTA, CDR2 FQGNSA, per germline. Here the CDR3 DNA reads TGTGCCAGCAGCTTGGGACTAGCGGGGGGGCCGAACGGGGAGCTGTTTTTT. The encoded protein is CASSLGLAGGPNGELFF.

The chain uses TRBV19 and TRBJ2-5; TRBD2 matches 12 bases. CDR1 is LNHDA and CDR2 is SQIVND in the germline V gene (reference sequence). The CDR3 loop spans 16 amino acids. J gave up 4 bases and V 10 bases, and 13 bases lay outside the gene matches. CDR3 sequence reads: CATNPKGLAGGETQYF. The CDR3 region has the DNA TGTGCCACTAACCCGAAGGGACTAGCGGGTGGAGAGACCCAGTACTTC.

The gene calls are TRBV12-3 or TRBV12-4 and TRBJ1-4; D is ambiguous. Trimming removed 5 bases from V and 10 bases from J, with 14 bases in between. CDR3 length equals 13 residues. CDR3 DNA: TGTGCCAGCAGTCTCGGGCCCGGAGGAAAACTGTTTTTT. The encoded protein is CASSLGPGGKLFF.